The T cell receptor (beta chain) under discussion was sequenced for a study of blood T cell repertoires in COVID-19. The table came from immunoSEQ multiplex PCR; TCRdb's copy has only in-frame clones and leaves some out. Counted here are more than 200,000 clones, about 88% occurring once; the ten biggest clones make up approximately 2%. The CDR3 extends over 14 amino acids. The V and J ends lost 0 bases and 5 bases respectively, with 11 bases between them. The germline V gene has CDR1 SGDLS and CDR2 YYNGEE. Input material: peripheral blood. This TCR was sampled from a man under 40 with active or convalescent COVID-19. The chain employs TRBV9 and TRBJ1-1, with D perhaps matching TRBD1 (6 bases). As DNA, the CDR3 is TGTGCCAGCAGCGTAGAGGGGGGGCGGACTGAAGCTTTCTTT. Its translation is CASSVEGGRTEAFF.